Each of the 18 T cell receptor beta chains below was sequenced from the same sample in a study of PD-1 blockade in classical Hodgkin lymphoma. Time point specified: cycle 4 day 1 (C4D1), after less than 7 weeks of nivolumab. All patients relapsed after autologous stem cell transplantation, and brentuximab vedotin exposure varied. Magnetic depletion of unwanted cells isolated CD4+ T cells from thawed PBMCs. Measured with immunoSEQ multiplex PCR; TCRdb has only the in-frame clones, and not every one. The table has about 19,000 clones, roughly 80% seen once. The material was CD4+ T cells from blood, obtained before the fourth cycle of nivolumab. Receptors originate from a human donor with classical Hodgkin lymphoma.

This chain links TRBV30 with TRBJ1-5, with TRBD1 as a possible D gene (5 bases). This CDR3 contains 13 residues. The V end lost 0 bases, the J end lost 6 bases, and 9 bases lay between the germline ends. CDR1 is GTSNPN, CDR2 SVGIG, per germline (reference sequence). In DNA, the CDR3 is TGTGCCTGGAGTGTTTGGGGCGGTCAGCCCCAGCATTTT. It translates to CAWSVWGGQPQHF.

The chain has TRBV6-1 and TRBJ1-1; no reliable D call. Trimming took off 9 bases at V and 6 bases at J, with 11 bases between the two ends. Germline V gene data show CDR1 as MNHNS and CDR2 as SASEGT. This CDR3 is 11 amino acids long. The CDR3 loop is CASGRGAEAFF. In DNA, the CDR3 is TGTGCCAGTGGCCGCGGGGCTGAAGCTTTCTTT.

This chain links TRBV29-1 with TRBJ2-3, with TRBD2 identical over 11 bases. The CDR3 length is 15 residues. CDR1 and CDR2 (germline): SQVTM, ANQGSEA. Germline trimming cut 7 bases from V and 6 bases from J; bases unmatched to any gene: 12. In nucleotides, the CDR3 is TGCAGCGCTAGAGAGACTAGCGGGAAAGAGGATACGCAGTATTTT. Encoded protein: CSARETSGKEDTQYF.

CDR3 loop: CASSLGGWQTQYF. The CDR3 nucleotides are TGTGCCAGCAGCTTAGGGGGGTGGCAGACCCAGTACTTC. The chain carries TRBV11-2 and TRBJ2-5; D assignment may be TRBD1 or TRBD2 (5 bases each). Germline V gives CDR1 SGHAT, CDR2 FQNNGV. V was cut by 1 base and J by 6 bases, with 9 bases left in between. The CDR3 spans 13 residues.

The chain employs TRBV4-1 and TRBJ2-1; 10 bases line up with TRBD2. J gave up 2 bases and V 4 bases, and 2 bases lay outside the gene matches. Germline assignment: CDR1 MGHRA and CDR2 YSYEKL. CDR3 size: 15 residues. In DNA, the CDR3 is TGCGCCAGCAGCCCTAGCGGGAGTCCCTACAATGAGCAGTTCTTC. Its protein is CASSPSGSPYNEQFF.

The gene calls are TRBV21-1 and TRBJ1-4. TRBV21-1 represents a pseudogene. This CDR3 is built from 12 residues. This CDR3 reads CASIHGVGKLFF. CDR3 nucleotides: TGTGCCAGCATTCACGGGGTAGGGAAACTGTTTTTT.

The chain employs TRBV5-1 and TRBJ1-1; the D gene is possibly TRBD1 (6 bases). Per the germline V gene, CDR1 is SGHRS and CDR2 is YFSETQ. The CDR3 runs 14 residues. V dropped 1 base and J dropped 3 bases, with 10 bases sitting between them. The CDR3 bases are TGCGCCAGCAGCTTGAGTTCAGGGGACACTGAAGCTTTCTTT. Amino acid sequence: CASSLSSGDTEAFF.

V gene TRBV6-6 combines with J gene TRBJ1-1, with a possible D match to TRBD1 (6 bases). The germline V gene has CDR1 MNHNY and CDR2 SVGAGI (reference sequence). The V and J ends lost 2 bases and 4 bases respectively, with 14 bases between them. The CDR3 consists of 15 residues. CDR3 DNA: TGTGCCAGCAGTTACACCTCTACAGGGTTCACTGAAGCTTTCTTT. Translation: CASSYTSTGFTEAFF.

CDR3 amino acids: CASSPDRSGYTF. CDR3 nucleotides: TGTGCCAGCTCACCCGACAGGAGCGGCTACACCTTC. This chain links TRBV18 with TRBJ1-2; TRBD1 is a possible D gene (6 bases). Germline CDR1 and CDR2: KGHSH and LQKENI. The CDR3 is made up of 12 amino acids. The V gene lost 3 bases and the J gene lost 8 bases, with 10 bases spanning the gap.

V gene TRBV5-1 combines with J gene TRBJ2-2; D unclear. The CDR3 has 13 residues. V shed 3 bases and J shed 0 bases, with 3 bases lying between them. Germline values: CDR1 SGHRS, CDR2 YFSETQ. CDR3 sequence reads: CASSSANTGELFF. For the CDR3, the DNA is TGCGCCAGCAGCTCCGCGAACACCGGGGAGCTGTTTTTT.

This clone was seen a single time. This chain uses TRBV6-5 with TRBJ1-5, with a tentative D call TRBD1 (5 bases). CDR3 length: 13 residues. Trimming took 6 bases from V and 6 from J, leaving 12 bases between them. Germline V gives CDR1 MNHEY, CDR2 SVGAGI. CDR3 in DNA: TGTGCCAGCAGGTTCAGGGTGCCTCAGCCCCAGCATTTT. Translating gives CASRFRVPQPQHF.

This clone was found once. The chain carries TRBV4-1 and TRBJ2-1, with 7 bases identical to TRBD2. V lost 7 bases to trimming and J lost 7 bases; unmatched junction nucleotides: 4. The germline CDR1 and CDR2 sequences are MGHRA and YSYEKL. The CDR3 contains 12 residues. DNA of the CDR3: TGCGCCAGCATGGGGAGGGCGAATGAGCAGTTCTTC. This encodes CASMGRANEQFF.

The J gene is TRBJ2-1, the V gene TRBV19; TRBD1 agrees at 8 bases. The CDR3 is 14 residues long. Per the germline V gene, CDR1 is LNHDA and CDR2 is SQIVND (reference sequence). Trimming at V came to 4 bases and at J to 9 bases, leaving 8 bases not matched to a gene. The CDR3 spells CASSTGQVVGEQFF. CDR3 coding DNA: TGTGCCAGTAGTACGGGACAGGTGGTTGGTGAGCAGTTCTTC.

The gene calls are TRBV6-6 and TRBJ1-1, with D maybe TRBD1 (6 bases). The CDR3 length is 12 residues. Per the germline V gene, CDR1 is MNHNY and CDR2 is SVGAGI (reference sequence). V dropped 6 bases and J dropped 8 bases, with 13 bases sitting between them. The CDR3 DNA sequence: TGTGCCAGCAGCCGGGACACTGGGGAAGCTTTCTTT. This encodes CASSRDTGEAFF.

The rearrangement joins TRBV9 to TRBJ1-1; D gene ambiguous. In germline, CDR1 is SGDLS, CDR2 YYNGEE. Between the trimmed V and J ends, which lost 0 bases and 4 bases, there was a span of 13 bases. CDR3 length: 15 amino acids. The CDR3 protein is CASSVATGSSTEAFF. The CDR3 DNA sequence: TGTGCCAGCAGCGTAGCAACGGGGAGTAGCACTGAAGCTTTCTTT.

This clone is a singleton in its sample. V gene TRBV6-1 combines with J gene TRBJ2-7; unclear D gene. CDR3 length: 15 residues. With 5 bases removed from V and 7 bases from J, the gap between germline ends came to 21 bases. CDR1 and CDR2 (germline): MNHNS, SASEGT. CDR3 coding DNA: TGTGCCAGCAGTCGCGTCCACGTCTTAGCTAGTGAGCAGTACTTC. As protein: CASSRVHVLASEQYF.

The chain carries TRBV5-3 and TRBJ2-5; D not resolved. TRBV5-3 is assigned to the ORF class and has an uncertain function. The CDR3 covers 15 residues. Trimming stripped 0 bases from V and 0 bases from J, with 9 bases between. CDR3 sequence reads: CARSLGALYQETQYF. The CDR3 bases are TGTGCCAGAAGCTTGGGGGCACTCTACCAAGAGACCCAGTACTTC.

This chain links TRBV7-9 with TRBJ2-6; 7 positions agree with TRBD1. The germline gives CDR1 SEHNR, CDR2 FQNEAQ (reference sequence). This CDR3 is built from 16 residues. J gave up 0 bases and V 6 bases, and 5 bases lay outside the gene matches. The CDR3 reads CASSSTGSSGANVLTF. As DNA, the CDR3 is TGTGCCAGCAGTTCGACAGGGAGCTCTGGGGCCAACGTCCTGACTTTC.